The 12 T cell receptor beta chains below come from one sample, sequenced in a study of chemoradiotherapy in HPV16-positive cancers. Assay used: immunoSEQ multiplex PCR; TCRdb lists only in-frame clones, some missing. This table has approximately 12,000 clones, 85% to 90% appearing once. This material was obtained from a patient who underwent chemoradiotherapy. The source is a human donor with HPV-associated anogenital cancer.

J is TRBJ2-2 and V is TRBV11-3; unclear D gene. The CDR3 runs to 12 residues. With 4 bases removed from V and 0 bases from J, the gap between germline ends came to 0 bases. Germline CDR1 reads SGHNT; CDR2 reads YENEEA. For the CDR3, the DNA is TGTGCCAGCAGCTCGAACACCGGGGAGCTGTTTTTT. Amino acid sequence: CASSSNTGELFF.

The chain is built from TRBV9 and TRBJ2-2; TRBD2 aligns across 10 bases. The CDR3 runs to 20 residues. Germline V lookup: CDR1 SGDLS, CDR2 YYNGEE. The trim removed 4 bases at V and 6 bases at J, leaving 21 bases unmatched. Written as DNA, the CDR3 is TGTGCCAGCAGCACCCGACAGGGATCTAGCGGGAGAGGTGGGGCCGGGGAGCTGTTTTTT. This gives the protein CASSTRQGSSGRGGAGELFF.

The rearrangement joins TRBV5-1 to TRBJ2-2; the D gene is possibly TRBD1 (5 bases). The V end lost 1 base, the J end lost 4 bases, and 14 bases lay between the germline ends. Per the germline V gene, CDR1 is SGHRS and CDR2 is YFSETQ. The CDR3 spans 16 residues. This chain's CDR3 is CASSLSQGRSTGELFF. The CDR3 coding sequence is TGCGCCAGCAGCTTGAGCCAGGGAAGGAGCACCGGGGAGCTGTTTTTT.

J is TRBJ1-5 and V is TRBV9, with 7 bases identical to TRBD1. The CDR3 totals 16 residues. J lost 3 bases, V lost 6 bases, and 12 bases had no gene match. The germline gives CDR1 SGDLS, CDR2 YYNGEE. CDR3 residues: CASTPGGEGANQPQHF. CDR3 DNA sequence: TGTGCCAGCACCCCAGGGGGGGAGGGAGCCAATCAGCCCCAGCATTTT.

This sequence joins TRBV5-1 and TRBJ2-2, with D unresolved. The V gene's germline CDR1 is SGHRS and CDR2 YFSETQ. The ends were cut back, 0 bases at V and 4 bases at J, with 16 bases in the middle. The CDR3 consists of 17 residues. The CDR3 sequence is CASSLDLTPGFTGELFF. CDR3 bases: TGCGCCAGCAGCTTGGATTTGACCCCAGGATTCACCGGGGAGCTGTTTTTT.

The chain carries TRBV2 and TRBJ2-7; weak D call: TRBD1 (6 bases). Germline lookup yields CDR1 SNHLY and CDR2 FYNNEI. Trimming cost V 7 bases and J 2 bases, with 18 bases left between them. This CDR3 spans 15 amino acids. The DNA for the CDR3 is TGTGCCAGCAAACCCCGGGACACCGGTCCCTACGAGCAGTACTTC. Translated: CASKPRDTGPYEQYF.

The genes are TRBV5-1 and TRBJ2-3, with D unresolved. The V end was cut by 4 bases, the J end by 0 bases, with 9 bases between. Per germline, CDR1 SGHRS and CDR2 YFSETQ. The length of the CDR3 is 14 residues. The CDR3 DNA reads TGCGCCAGCAGCCACGTTGTCAGCACAGATACGCAGTATTTT. This codes for CASSHVVSTDTQYF. Together with reference TRBV5-1 and TRBJ2-3, the CDR3 gives the full variable domain: KAGVTQTPRYLIKTRGQQVTLSCSPISGHRSVSWYQQTPGQGLQFLFEYFSETQRNKGNFPGRFSGRQFSNSRSEMNVSTLELGDSALYLCASSHVVSTDTQYFGPGTRLTVL.

CDR3 sequence reads: CASSEESGRATDTQYF. CDR3 nucleotide sequence: TGTGCCAGCAGTGAGGAAAGCGGGAGAGCCACAGATACGCAGTATTTT. The rearrangement links TRBV6-4 to TRBJ2-3, with 8 bases that match TRBD2. J gave up 2 bases and V 3 bases, and 7 bases lay outside the gene matches. The CDR3 sequence is 16 residues long. Germline CDR1 MRHNA, CDR2 SNTAGT.

The chain is built from TRBV10-3 and TRBJ2-2; 9 bases line up with TRBD1. The V gene's germline CDR1 is ENHRY and CDR2 SYGVKD. The CDR3 is 16 residues long. V was clipped by 7 bases and J by 2 bases; unmatched bases: 8. The DNA for the CDR3 is TGTGCCATCAAATCTGCGGGACAGGGTAACACCGGGGAGCTGTTTTTT. As protein: CAIKSAGQGNTGELFF.

This clone was recorded only once. V usage is TRBV30 and J usage is TRBJ1-5; possible D gene TRBD1, 6 bases. The V and J ends lost 0 bases and 5 bases respectively, with 11 bases between them. Germline CDR1 reads GTSNPN; CDR2 reads SVGIG (reference sequence). This CDR3 has 14 residues. The CDR3 coding sequence is TGTGCCTGGAGTGTAGGGGGGAGTGATCAGCCCCAGCATTTT. It is translated as CAWSVGGSDQPQHF.

This clone was recorded a few times. The chain has TRBV6-5 and TRBJ2-7, with 8 bases matching TRBD1. The V gene's germline CDR1 is MNHEY and CDR2 SVGAGI. The length of the CDR3 is 15 residues. The V and J ends lost 6 bases and 2 bases, in that order; junction bases with no gene match: 9. DNA of the CDR3: TGTGCCAGCAGCGGGGGACAGGTACCCGCCTACGAGCAGTACTTC. Encoded protein: CASSGGQVPAYEQYF.

The CDR3, as DNA: TGCGCCAGCAGCCCAGGACGGGGAACTTATGGCTACACCTTC. This translates into CASSPGRGTYGYTF. The chain uses TRBV10-2 and TRBJ1-2; no clear D gene. This CDR3 spans 14 amino acids. From germline, CDR1 is WSHSY and CDR2 SAAADI. Between the trimmed V and J ends, which lost 6 bases and 5 bases, there was a span of 16 bases.